One T cell receptor beta chain is described in this entry. Its matching antigen is unknown. The sample is drawn from a study of spatial heterogeneity in lung cancer. Points from the study as a whole: At resection, ubiquitous expanded tumor TCRs appeared in blood more than at follow-up.

The presence of a unique molecular identifier marked each TCR cDNA molecule. From the 5' RACE reads, TCRdb called clonotypes with MiXCR, one entry per CDR3 protein. The repertoire holds around 89,000 distinct CDR3 sequences, with about 12% as singletons. The time point here: sample taken at primary tumor resection. Whole RNA was taken from tumor, nontumor lung or frozen PBMC; it was then sequenced unsorted. The CDR3 has 13 residues. Germline V gives CDR1 SGHTA, CDR2 FQGTGA. V lost 2 bases and J lost 6, with 11 bases in between. Sequencing was performed on PBMCs, taken at surgery. V usage is TRBV7-3 and J usage is TRBJ2-7, with D possibly TRBD2 on 6 matching bases. The receptor was isolated from a male donor with early-stage non-small cell lung cancer. DNA for the CDR3: TGTGCCAGCAGCTTACACCACGGGGGCGAGCAGTACTTC. Amino acids: CASSLHHGGEQYF.